These T cell receptor beta chains were read from a single sample in a study of cytomegalovirus exposure and HLA in healthy donors. Data came from immunoSEQ multiplex PCR; TCRdb stores just in-frame clones and leaves some out. The table has 99,000 or so clones, 60% to 80% seen once. Material for sequencing was PBMCs. The origin of the receptors is a woman in her 40s in good health and CMV-seropositive. CDR3s include the opening cysteine and the closing phenylalanine or tryptophan. A D gene is named only where the DNA matches it firmly. Clone sizes are given selectively: once, few, many, or a class where the clone is expanded.

V	J	D	size	DNA	CDR3
TRBV5-1	TRBJ2-1	-	-	TGCGCCAGCAGCACGGCTTTTAGCGATGAGCAGTTCTTC	CASSTAFSDEQFF
TRBV5-6	TRBJ2-3	-	-	TGTGCCAGCAGCGCCCTAGCGTTTAGCACAGATACGCAGTATTTT	CASSALAFSTDTQYF
TRBV27	TRBJ2-6	-	-	TGTGCCAGCACTCTTGGGAGAGGGACTGGGGCCAACGTCCTGACTTTC	CASTLGRGTGANVLTF
TRBV14	TRBJ1-1	-	once	TGTGCCAGCGCCCGGTTTTATGGCAGGGGAATAAACACTGAAGCTTTCTTT	CASARFYGRGINTEAFF
TRBV7-2	TRBJ2-7	TRBD2	-	TGTGCCAGCAGCTTAGGGCTAGCGGGTTCCTACGAGCAGTACTTC	CASSLGLAGSYEQYF
TRBV5-4	TRBJ2-5	-	-	TGTGCCAGCAGCGACCCGCGGACAGATGAGCGGCAGTACTTC	CASSDPRTDERQYF
TRBV4-3	TRBJ2-7	TRBD2	-	TGCGCCAGCAGCCAAGATTATCTAGCGGACTACGAGCAGTACTTC	CASSQDYLADYEQYF
TRBV25-1	TRBJ1-2	TRBD1	-	TGTGCCAGCAGTGGACAGGGTTCTAACTATGGCTACACCTTC	CASSGQGSNYGYTF
TRBV5-1	TRBJ2-5	TRBD1	once	TGCGCCAGCAGCGCCACCGGGACAGGGCAGGGAGAGACCCAGTACTTC	CASSATGTGQGETQYF
TRBV2	TRBJ2-7	TRBD1	-	TGTGCCAGCAAGATACCCGGGACAGGGAACCCTGAGAACTACGAGCAGTACTTC	CASKIPGTGNPENYEQYF
TRBV7-2	TRBJ2-1	-	-	TGTGCCAGCAGTGGGACACGAGAAACCTACAATGAGCAGTTCTTC	CASSGTRETYNEQFF
TRBV7-9	TRBJ2-5	-	-	TGTGCCAGCAGTCGCGGCGAGTTTCACGAGACCCAGTACTTC	CASSRGEFHETQYF
TRBV11-2	TRBJ2-7	TRBD1	few	TGTGCCAGCAGAGACCGGGACAGGGGATCCTACGAGCAGTACTTC	CASRDRDRGSYEQYF
TRBV5-1	TRBJ1-5	-	-	TGCGCCAGCAGCTTGGAGTCTGAGGGGCCCCAGCATTTT	CASSLESEGPQHF
TRBV19	TRBJ1-1	-	-	TGTGCCAGTACCTCTCGGGAAGGCCCAATGAACACTGAAGCTTTCTTT	CASTSREGPMNTEAFF
TRBV4-2	TRBJ1-4	-	-	TGTGCCAGCAGCCAAGCCCCGGTGTTGGGGCAAAATGAAAAACTGTTTTTT	CASSQAPVLGQNEKLFF
TRBV29-1	TRBJ2-2	-	-	TGCAGCGTTATACGGGACACCACCGGGGAGCTGTTTTTT	CSVIRDTTGELFF
TRBV28	TRBJ2-7	TRBD1	-	TGTGCCAGCAGTTTGGAGGACAGGGGTGGTTACGAGCAGTACTTC	CASSLEDRGGYEQYF
TRBV19	TRBJ1-1	-	-	TGTGCCAGTAGTGCTCGGGATGACCCTAAAGCTTTCTTT	CASSARDDPKAFF
TRBV28	TRBJ2-1	-	-	TGTGCCAGCAGATTACAGGGTTTCTTAGCCTACAATGAGCAGTTCTTC	CASRLQGFLAYNEQFF
TRBV7-3	TRBJ2-1	-	-	TGTGCCAGCAGCTTGGGCCCTCTTTCGACCGTGCCGAGAAATGAGCAGTTCTTC	CASSLGPLSTVPRNEQFF
TRBV7-2	TRBJ2-5	-	-	TGTGCCAGCAGCTTAGACAGGTCACGGGAGACCCAGTACTTC	CASSLDRSRETQYF
TRBV28	TRBJ1-2	-	-	TGTGCCAGCAGTTTAAGGTGGAGGGAGAGTAACTATGGCTACACCTTC	CASSLRWRESNYGYTF
TRBV6-1	TRBJ1-4	TRBD1	-	TGTGCCAGCAGCAGTACAGGGGGGATATTTGAAAAACTGTTTTTT	CASSSTGGIFEKLFF
TRBV10-3	TRBJ2-7	-	-	TGTGCCATCAGTGAGGTGGGTGACAGAAGCTCCTACGAGCAGTACTTC	CAISEVGDRSSYEQYF
TRBV18	TRBJ2-2	-	-	TGTGCCAGCTCACCAGCGGCAGACGGCACCGGGGAGCTGTTTTTT	CASSPAADGTGELFF
TRBV29-1	TRBJ2-7	TRBD1	-	TGCAGCGTCGGACAGGGGCTCGTAGAGCAGTACTTC	CSVGQGLVEQYF
TRBV6-5	TRBJ2-3	-	-	TGTGCCAGCAGTTACTCCACAGGGAGCACAGATACGCAGTATTTT	CASSYSTGSTDTQYF
TRBV28	TRBJ2-1	-	once	TGTGCCAGCACCGAACTAACCTCCTACAATGAGCAGTTCTTC	CASTELTSYNEQFF
TRBV5-6	TRBJ1-3	-	-	TGTGCCAGCAGTCAGGGAGGGGTTGGCTCTGGAAACACCATATATTTT	CASSQGGVGSGNTIYF